This TCR beta chain was recovered during a study of CD8 T cells in ankylosing spondylitis listed by TCRdb under 2017. For the wider study: The study profiled T cell receptor beta repertoires in healthy donors and ankylosing spondylitis patients to find disease-linked TCR variants. The whole study cohort included 108 healthy donors and around 25 ankylosing spondylitis patients. Peripheral blood samples were taken, and synovial fluid was additionally collected from ankylosing spondylitis patients.

This clonotype showed up just a few times. Its antigen is not yet known. Base qualities are not at hand, and no much larger clone is one base apart. These reads were obtained on an Illumina HiSeq 2500. Quantitative 5'-RACE with molecular barcodes was the method used to prepare the TCR beta libraries. On the authors' methods: A new computational method based on a probabilistic model of VDJ rearrangement was used to identify disease-linked TCR variants. The public reads were reprocessed in TCRdb via fastp at Q25 and MiXCR, keeping in-frame beta chains. When rows share a CDR3 protein, they turn into one entry using the most common DNA and genes. The V and J calls here are based on TCRdb, not the publication. The sample table lists roughly 200,000 distinct CDR3 sequences, roughly 13% of them with a count of one. The ten most abundant clones make up 16% of the sample. Study-wide findings and limitations: According to the report, matched synovial fluid samples from ankylosing spondylitis patients were significantly enriched for the disease-linked clones. Blood from ankylosing spondylitis patients appeared to be characterized by a TCR beta motif composed of several highly homologous amino acid variants. The disease-linked clones had a CD8+ phenotype and were found at relatively low frequencies in peripheral blood. Some motif variants were previously reported in synovial fluid and blood of reactive arthritis patients, suggesting common disease-initiation mechanisms.

Germline trimming: 2 bases from V, 0 bases from J; junction bases outside gene matches: 8. Sequences SGHRS (CDR1) and YFSETQ (CDR2) are obtained from the germline V gene. CDR3 length: 17 amino acids, cysteine to phenylalanine. The DNA shown is the 51-base CDR3, in frame from base 1. The receptor comes from a male donor with ankylosing spondylitis or in good health (not recorded which). Recombination joined TRBV5-1 with TRBJ2-1; a stretch of 7 junction bases matches TRBD1. Material for sequencing was blood, either unsorted or a sorted T cell fraction (not recorded which). The DNA sequence is given as TGCGCCAGCAGCTTTACCGGGACAGCCCTCTCCTACAATGAGCAGTTCTTC. It translates to CASSFTGTALSYNEQFF. Here the CDR3 is joined to the reference TRBV5-1 and TRBJ2-1 genes, and the full variable domain is: KAGVTQTPRYLIKTRGQQVTLSCSPISGHRSVSWYQQTPGQGLQFLFEYFSETQRNKGNFPGRFSGRQFSNSRSEMNVSTLELGDSALYLCASSFTGTALSYNEQFFGPGTRLTVL.